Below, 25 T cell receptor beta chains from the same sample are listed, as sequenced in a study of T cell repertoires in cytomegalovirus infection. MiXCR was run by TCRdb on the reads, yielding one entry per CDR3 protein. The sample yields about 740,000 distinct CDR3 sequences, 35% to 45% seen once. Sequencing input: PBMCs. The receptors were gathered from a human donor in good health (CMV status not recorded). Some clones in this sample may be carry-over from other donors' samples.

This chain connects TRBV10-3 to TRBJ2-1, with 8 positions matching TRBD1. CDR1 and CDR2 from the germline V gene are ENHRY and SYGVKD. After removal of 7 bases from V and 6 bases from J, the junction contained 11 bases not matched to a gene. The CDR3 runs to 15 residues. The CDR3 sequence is CAIKPGQGFVNEQFF. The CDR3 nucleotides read TGTGCCATCAAACCCGGACAGGGATTCGTCAATGAGCAGTTCTTC.

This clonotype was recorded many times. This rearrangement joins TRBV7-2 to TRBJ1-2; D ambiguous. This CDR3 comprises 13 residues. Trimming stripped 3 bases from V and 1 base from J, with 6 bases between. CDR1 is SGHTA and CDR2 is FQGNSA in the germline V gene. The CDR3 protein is CASSLAVNYGYTF. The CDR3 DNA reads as TGTGCCAGCAGCTTGGCGGTTAACTATGGCTACACCTTC.

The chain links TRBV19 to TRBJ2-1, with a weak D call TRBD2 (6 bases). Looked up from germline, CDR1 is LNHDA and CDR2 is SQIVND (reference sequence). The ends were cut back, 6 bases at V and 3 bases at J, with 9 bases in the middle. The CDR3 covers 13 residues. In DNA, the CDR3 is TGTGCCAGTAGCGGGAGCGACTACAATGAGCAGTTCTTC. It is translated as CASSGSDYNEQFF.

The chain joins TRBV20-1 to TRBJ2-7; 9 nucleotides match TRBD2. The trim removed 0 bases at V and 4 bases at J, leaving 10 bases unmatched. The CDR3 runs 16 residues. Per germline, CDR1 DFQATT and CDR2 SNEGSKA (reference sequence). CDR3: CSARDAGGGDGYEQYF. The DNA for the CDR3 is TGCAGTGCTAGAGATGCGGGAGGGGGTGATGGATACGAGCAGTACTTC.

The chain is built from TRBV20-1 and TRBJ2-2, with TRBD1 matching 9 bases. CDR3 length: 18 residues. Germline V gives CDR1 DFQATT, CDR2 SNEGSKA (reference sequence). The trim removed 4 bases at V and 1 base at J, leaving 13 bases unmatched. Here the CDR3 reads CSAIVRDRVLWNTGELFF. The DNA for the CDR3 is TGCAGTGCTATAGTCCGGGACAGGGTTTTGTGGAACACCGGGGAGCTGTTTTTT.

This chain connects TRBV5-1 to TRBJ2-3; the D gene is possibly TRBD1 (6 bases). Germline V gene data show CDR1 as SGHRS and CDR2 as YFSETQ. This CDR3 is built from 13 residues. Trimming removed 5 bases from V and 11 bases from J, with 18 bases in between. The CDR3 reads CASRSATGWMQYF. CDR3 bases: TGCGCCAGCAGATCCGCTACAGGGTGGATGCAGTATTTT. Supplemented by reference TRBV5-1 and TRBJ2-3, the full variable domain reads KAGVTQTPRYLIKTRGQQVTLSCSPISGHRSVSWYQQTPGQGLQFLFEYFSETQRNKGNFPGRFSGRQFSNSRSEMNVSTLELGDSALYLCASRSATGWMQYFGPGTRLTVL.

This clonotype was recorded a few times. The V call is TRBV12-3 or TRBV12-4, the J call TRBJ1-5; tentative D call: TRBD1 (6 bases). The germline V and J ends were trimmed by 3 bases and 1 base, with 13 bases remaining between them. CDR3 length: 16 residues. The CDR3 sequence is CASSFRGQQSNQPQHF. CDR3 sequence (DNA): TGTGCCAGCAGTTTCAGGGGACAACAGAGCAATCAGCCCCAGCATTTT.

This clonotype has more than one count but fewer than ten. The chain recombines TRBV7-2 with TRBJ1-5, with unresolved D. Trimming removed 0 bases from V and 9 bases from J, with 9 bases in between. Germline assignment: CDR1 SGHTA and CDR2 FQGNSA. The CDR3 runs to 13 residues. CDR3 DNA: TGTGCCAGCAGCTTAGCGCTGAGACGGCCCCAGCATTTT. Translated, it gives CASSLALRRPQHF.

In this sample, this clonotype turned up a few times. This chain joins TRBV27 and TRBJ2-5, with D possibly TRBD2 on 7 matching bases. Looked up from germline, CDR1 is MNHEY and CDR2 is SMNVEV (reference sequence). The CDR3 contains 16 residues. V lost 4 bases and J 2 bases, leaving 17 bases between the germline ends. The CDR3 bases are TGTGCCAGCAGTTGGGGGGGCCCGGTGAGACAAGAGACCCAGTACTTC. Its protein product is CASSWGGPVRQETQYF.

In nucleotides, the CDR3 is TGTGCCAGCAGCGTAGGTTTATGGACAGGACTGCAAGAGACCCAGTACTTC. Amino acids: CASSVGLWTGLQETQYF. This sequence joins TRBV9 and TRBJ2-5; 7 bases line up with TRBD1. Losses at the gene ends were 0 bases for V and 2 bases for J; bases not matched to a gene: 10. Germline V gene data show CDR1 as SGDLS and CDR2 as YYNGEE. This CDR3 has 17 residues.

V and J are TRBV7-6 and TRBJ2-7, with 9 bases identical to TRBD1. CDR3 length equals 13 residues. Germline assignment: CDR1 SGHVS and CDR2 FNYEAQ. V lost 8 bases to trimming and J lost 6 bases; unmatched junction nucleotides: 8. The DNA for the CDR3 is TGTGCCAGCCGCTCTGGGGACAGGGCCGAGCAGTACTTC. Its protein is CASRSGDRAEQYF.

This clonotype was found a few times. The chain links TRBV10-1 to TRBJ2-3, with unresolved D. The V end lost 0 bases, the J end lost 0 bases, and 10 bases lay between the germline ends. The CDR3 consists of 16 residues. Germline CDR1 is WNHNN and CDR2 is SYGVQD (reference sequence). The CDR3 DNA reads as TGCGCCAGCAGTGAGTCGTTCGCAGGTAGCACAGATACGCAGTATTTT. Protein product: CASSESFAGSTDTQYF.

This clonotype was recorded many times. For the CDR3, the DNA is TGCGCCAGCAGCCAAGGCACTAGCGGGGGTTACGAGCAGTACTTC. Amino acid sequence: CASSQGTSGGYEQYF. The chain couples TRBV4-1 to TRBJ2-7; 11 nucleotides agree with TRBD2. From germline, CDR1 is MGHRA and CDR2 YSYEKL. The CDR3 consists of 15 residues. The ends lost 1 base at V and 4 bases at J; junction bases unmatched: 3.

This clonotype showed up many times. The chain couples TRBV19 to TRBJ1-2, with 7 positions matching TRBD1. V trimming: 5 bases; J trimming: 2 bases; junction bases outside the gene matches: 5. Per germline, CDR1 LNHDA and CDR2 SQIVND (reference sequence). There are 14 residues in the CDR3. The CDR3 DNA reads TGTGCCAGTAGTCTGGTACAGGGGAACTATGGCTACACCTTC. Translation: CASSLVQGNYGYTF. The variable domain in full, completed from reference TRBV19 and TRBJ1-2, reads DGGITQSPKYLFRKEGQNVTLSCEQNLNHDAMYWYRQDPGQGLRLIYYSQIVNDFQKGDIAEGYSVSREKKESFPLTVTSAQKNPTAFYLCASSLVQGNYGYTFGSGTRLTVV.

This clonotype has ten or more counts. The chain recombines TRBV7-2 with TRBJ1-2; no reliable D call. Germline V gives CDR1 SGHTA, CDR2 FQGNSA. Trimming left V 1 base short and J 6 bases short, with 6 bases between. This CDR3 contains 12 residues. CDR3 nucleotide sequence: TGTGCCAGCAGCTTAGAGAGGAATGGCTACACCTTC. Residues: CASSLERNGYTF.

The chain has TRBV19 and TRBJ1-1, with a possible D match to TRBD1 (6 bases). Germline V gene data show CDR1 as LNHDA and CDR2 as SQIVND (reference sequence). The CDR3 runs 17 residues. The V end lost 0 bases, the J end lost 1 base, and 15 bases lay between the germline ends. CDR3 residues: CASSIDLGGARNTEAFF. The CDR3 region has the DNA TGTGCCAGTAGTATAGATCTTGGGGGGGCAAGGAACACTGAAGCTTTCTTT.

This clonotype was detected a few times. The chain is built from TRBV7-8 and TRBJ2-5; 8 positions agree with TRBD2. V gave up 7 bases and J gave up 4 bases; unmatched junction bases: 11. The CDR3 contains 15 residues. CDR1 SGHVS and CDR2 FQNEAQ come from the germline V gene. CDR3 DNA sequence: TGTGCCAGCAAAGTTATAGCGGGATCCCGAGAGACCCAGTACTTC. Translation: CASKVIAGSRETQYF.

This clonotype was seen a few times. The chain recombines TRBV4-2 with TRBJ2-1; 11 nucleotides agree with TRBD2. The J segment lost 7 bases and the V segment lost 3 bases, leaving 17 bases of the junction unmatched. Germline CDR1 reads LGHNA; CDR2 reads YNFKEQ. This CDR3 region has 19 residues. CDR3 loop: CASSQVPHSLAGETNEQFF. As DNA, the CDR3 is TGTGCCAGCAGCCAGGTCCCCCACTCACTAGCGGGAGAAACGAATGAGCAGTTCTTC.

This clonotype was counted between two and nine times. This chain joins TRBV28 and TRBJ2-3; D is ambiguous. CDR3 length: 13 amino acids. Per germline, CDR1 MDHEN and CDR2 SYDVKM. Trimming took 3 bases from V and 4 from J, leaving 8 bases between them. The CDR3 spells CASSFGVPDTQYF. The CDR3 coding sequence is TGTGCCAGCAGTTTTGGGGTGCCAGATACGCAGTATTTT.

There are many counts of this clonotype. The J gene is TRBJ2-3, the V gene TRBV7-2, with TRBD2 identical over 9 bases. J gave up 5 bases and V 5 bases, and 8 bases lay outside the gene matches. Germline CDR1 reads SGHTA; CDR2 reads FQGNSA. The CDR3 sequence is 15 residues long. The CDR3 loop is CASSTSSGARDTQYF. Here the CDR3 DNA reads TGTGCCAGCAGCACTTCTAGCGGGGCAAGAGATACGCAGTATTTT.

The CDR3 loop reads CASKAGEIGYGYTF. The CDR3 nucleotides read TGTGCCTCCAAAGCGGGGGAGATTGGGTATGGCTACACCTTC. The chain couples TRBV7-2 to TRBJ1-2; a weak D match, TRBD1 (5 bases). The CDR3 consists of 14 residues. The V end was cut by 11 bases, the J end by 5 bases, with 21 bases between. Germline-derived CDR1 and CDR2 are SGHTA and FQGNSA.

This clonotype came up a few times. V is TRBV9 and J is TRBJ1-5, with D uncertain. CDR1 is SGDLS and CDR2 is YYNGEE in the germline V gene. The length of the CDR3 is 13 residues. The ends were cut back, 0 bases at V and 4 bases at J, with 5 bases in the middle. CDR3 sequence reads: CASSVGYNQPQHF. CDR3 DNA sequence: TGTGCCAGCAGCGTAGGTTATAATCAGCCCCAGCATTTT.

This CDR3 reads CASSAGGSPLHF. CDR3 sequence (DNA): TGTGCCAGCAGCGCGGGGGGGTCACCCCTCCACTTT. The J gene is TRBJ1-6, the V gene TRBV11-2; possibly TRBD1 for D (5 bases). This CDR3 contains 12 residues. Germline CDR1 is SGHAT and CDR2 is FQNNGV. V was clipped by 5 bases and J by 10 bases, with 9 bases between them.

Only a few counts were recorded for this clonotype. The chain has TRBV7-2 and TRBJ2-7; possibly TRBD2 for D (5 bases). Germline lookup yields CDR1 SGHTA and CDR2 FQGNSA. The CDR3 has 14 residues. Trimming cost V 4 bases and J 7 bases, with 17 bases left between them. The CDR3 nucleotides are TGTGCCAGCAGCTACGACCTTGGACTGCGTGAGCAGTACTTC. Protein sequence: CASSYDLGLREQYF.

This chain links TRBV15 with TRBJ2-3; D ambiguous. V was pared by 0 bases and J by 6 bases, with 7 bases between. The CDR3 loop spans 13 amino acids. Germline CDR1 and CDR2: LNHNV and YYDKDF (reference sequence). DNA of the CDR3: TGTGCCACCAGCAGAGATCGTCAGGATACGCAGTATTTT. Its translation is CATSRDRQDTQYF.